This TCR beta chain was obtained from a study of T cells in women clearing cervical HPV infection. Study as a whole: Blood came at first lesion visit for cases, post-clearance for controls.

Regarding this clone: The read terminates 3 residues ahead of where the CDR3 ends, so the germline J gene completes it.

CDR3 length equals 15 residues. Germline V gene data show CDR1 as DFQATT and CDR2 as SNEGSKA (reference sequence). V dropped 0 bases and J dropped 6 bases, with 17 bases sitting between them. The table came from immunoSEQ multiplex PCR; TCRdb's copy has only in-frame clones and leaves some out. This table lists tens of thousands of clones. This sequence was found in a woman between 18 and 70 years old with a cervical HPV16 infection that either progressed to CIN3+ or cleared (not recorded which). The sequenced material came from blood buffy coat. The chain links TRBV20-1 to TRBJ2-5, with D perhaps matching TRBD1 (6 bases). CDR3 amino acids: CSARDQGNSLKTQYF. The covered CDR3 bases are TGCAGTGCTAGAGATCAGGGGAATAGCTTGAAGACC.